Below are 15 T cell receptor beta chains sequenced from a single sample in a study of T-cell memory formation after mild COVID-19. MiXCR was run by TCRdb on the 5' RACE reads, yielding one entry per CDR3 protein. The sample yields roughly 400,000 distinct CDR3 sequences, over 15% seen once. Source material: PBMCs or a T cell subset sorted from them (not recorded which). The receptors originated from a man younger than 35 who had mild COVID-19 (a few samples of this study predate the infection). Cell type and time point are not known.

On this clonotype itself: Sequence at one end of the junction differs from germline and may be a read error. This rearrangement joins TRBV27 to TRBJ2-2; D unresolved. Germline V lookup: CDR1 MNHEY, CDR2 SMNVEV (reference sequence). CDR3 size: 13 residues. The CDR3 DNA reads TGTGACAGCAGTTTCGTGGCAGCCGGGGAGCTGTTTTTT. Translating gives CDSSFVAAGELFF.

V is TRBV5-5 and J is TRBJ2-4; the D is unclear. Trimming left V 8 bases short and J 12 bases short, with 24 bases between. The CDR3 contains 14 residues. Looked up from germline, CDR1 is SGHKS and CDR2 is YYEKEE (reference sequence). CDR3: CARSNLLSQSTQYF. Written as DNA, the CDR3 is TGTGCCAGAAGTAATCTGTTAAGTCAGAGTACTCAGTACTTC.

The chain links TRBV29-1 to TRBJ1-1; D is possibly TRBD1 (5 bases). The V gene lost 0 bases and the J gene lost 2 bases, with 13 bases spanning the gap. CDR3 length: 15 amino acids. From germline, CDR1 is SQVTM and CDR2 ANQGSEA. The DNA of the CDR3 is TGCAGCGTTGAAGATTCACCGGGGACCAACACTGAAGCTTTCTTT. Translated: CSVEDSPGTNTEAFF.

This clonotype was detected a few times. The V and J genes are TRBV4-2 and TRBJ1-5; tentatively, D is TRBD1 (6 bases). Germline CDR1 is LGHNA and CDR2 is YNFKEQ. The CDR3 runs to 16 residues. Trimming pared 0 bases from V and 2 bases from J, leaving 11 bases between. The CDR3 coding sequence is TGTGCCAGCAGCCAAGAAGACAGGTTTGGCAATCAGCCCCAGCATTTT. It codes for CASSQEDRFGNQPQHF.

This clonotype occurred many times. The chain is built from TRBV10-3 and TRBJ2-7; possibly TRBD1 or TRBD2 for D (5 bases each). CDR1 is ENHRY and CDR2 is SYGVKD in the germline V gene. V was trimmed by 4 bases and J by 5 bases, leaving 18 bases between them. The CDR3 totals 15 residues. The CDR3 loop reads CAISVPGKGLNEQYV. In DNA form, the CDR3 reads TGTGCCATCAGTGTTCCGGGAAAGGGGCTGAACGAGCAGTACGTC.

This clonotype was found a few times. The V gene is TRBV5-1, the J gene TRBJ1-5; TRBD1 might be the D (5 bases). The CDR3 spans 14 residues. Germline-derived CDR1 and CDR2 are SGHRS and YFSETQ. V lost 1 base to trimming and J lost 6 bases, with 11 bases between them. CDR3 sequence (DNA): TGCGCCAGCAGCTTGTTGGGGGGACCTCAGCCCCAGCATTTT. As protein: CASSLLGGPQPQHF.

This clonotype was observed at least ten times. The J gene is TRBJ2-5, the V gene TRBV4-3; 8 nucleotides match TRBD2. V was clipped by 0 bases and J by 2 bases; unmatched bases: 11. CDR3 length: 18 amino acids. Germline assignment: CDR1 LGHNA and CDR2 YSLEER. CDR3 nucleotide sequence: TGCGCCAGCAGCCAAGAGAGGACGGGAGCGGGGGCTCAAGAGACCCAGTACTTC. As protein: CASSQERTGAGAQETQYF.

CDR3 nucleotides: TGTGCCACCAGCGTCGGGCCGTCCGAGGGCTACACCTTC. It codes for CATSVGPSEGYTF. The chain combines TRBV24-1 with TRBJ1-2, with unresolved D. Trimming shortened V by 7 bases and J by 8 bases, and 16 bases separated the two germline ends. CDR3 length equals 13 residues. Germline-derived CDR1 and CDR2 are KGHDR and SFDVKD.

This clonotype was observed a few times. The chain is built from TRBV4-2 and TRBJ2-7, with unresolved D. The germline gives CDR1 LGHNA, CDR2 YNFKEQ. V was cut by 3 bases and J by 9 bases, with 18 bases left in between. CDR3 length equals 14 residues. The DNA for the CDR3 is TGTGCCAGCAGCCACTCCTCCGGGTTTCAGGTGCAGTACTTC. It translates to CASSHSSGFQVQYF.

In its sample, this clonotype was seen many times. The V gene is TRBV4-3, the J gene TRBJ1-1, with 7 bases aligning to TRBD1. CDR3 length: 14 residues. Germline assignment: CDR1 LGHNA and CDR2 YSLEER. With 2 bases clipped from V and 3 bases from J, the junction kept 3 bases outside the gene matches. The CDR3 DNA follows: TGCGCCAGCAGCCAACAGGGGGGGGACACTGAAGCTTTCTTT. Its protein product is CASSQQGGDTEAFF.

This clonotype occurred a few times. The CDR3 protein is CASSYRPVDEQFF. CDR3 coding DNA: TGTGCCAGCAGCTACCGGCCGGTCGATGAGCAGTTCTTC. The rearrangement uses TRBV7-2 and TRBJ2-1; no firm D call. V was pared by 4 bases and J by 8 bases, with 12 bases between. Looked up from germline, CDR1 is SGHTA and CDR2 is FQGNSA. The CDR3 is 13 residues long.

This clonotype was recorded at least ten times. The V and J genes are TRBV4-2 and TRBJ2-1, with TRBD2 matching 9 bases. The germline gives CDR1 LGHNA, CDR2 YNFKEQ. The CDR3 has 15 amino acids. Unmatched junction bases numbered 0, after V lost 0 bases and J lost 3 bases. The CDR3 spells CASSQERGGYNEQFF. The CDR3 DNA follows: TGTGCCAGCAGCCAAGAGCGGGGGGGCTACAATGAGCAGTTCTTC.

The rearrangement uses TRBV12-3 or TRBV12-4 and TRBJ2-7; a possible D gene is TRBD1 (6 bases). Trimming cost V 5 bases and J 6 bases, with 17 bases left between them. The CDR3 covers 14 residues. Written as DNA, the CDR3 is TGTGCCAGCAGTCCCTGGACAGAACTTGGCGAGCAGTACTTC. This codes for CASSPWTELGEQYF.

The chain employs TRBV18 and TRBJ1-2; D is perhaps TRBD1 (6 bases). CDR3 length equals 14 residues. Germline values: CDR1 KGHSH, CDR2 LQKENI. The germline V and J ends were trimmed by 5 bases and 8 bases, with 18 bases remaining between them. The CDR3: CASSTLDSIGGYTF. CDR3 bases: TGTGCCAGCTCAACGTTGGACAGCATTGGAGGCTACACCTTC. The full variable domain, in which reference TRBV18 and TRBJ1-2 provide the parts outside the CDR3, is NAGVMQNPRHLVRRRGQEARLRCSPMKGHSHVYWYRQLPEEGLKFMVYLQKENIIDESGMPKERFSAEFPKEGPSILRIQQVVRGDSAAYFCASSTLDSIGGYTFGSGTRLTVV.

The chain joins TRBV20-1 to TRBJ2-5, with 7 bases that match TRBD1. This CDR3 is built from 15 residues. The junction had 15 bases not matched to a gene; V was cut back by 6 bases and J by 5 bases. Germline V gene sequence: CDR1 DFQATT, CDR2 SNEGSKA (reference sequence). The CDR3 region has the DNA TGCAGTGCCACCCACCCACGACAGGGCGGGGAGACCCAGTACTTC. Encoded protein: CSATHPRQGGETQYF.